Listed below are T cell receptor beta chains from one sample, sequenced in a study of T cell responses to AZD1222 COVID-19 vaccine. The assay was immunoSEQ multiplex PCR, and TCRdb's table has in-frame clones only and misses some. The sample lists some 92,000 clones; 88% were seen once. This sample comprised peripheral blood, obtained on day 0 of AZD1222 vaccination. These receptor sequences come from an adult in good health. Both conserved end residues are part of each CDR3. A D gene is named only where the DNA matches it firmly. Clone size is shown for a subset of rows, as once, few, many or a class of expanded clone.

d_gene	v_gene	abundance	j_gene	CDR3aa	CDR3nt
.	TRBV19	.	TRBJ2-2	CASSIGRGADTGELFF	TGTGCCAGTAGTATTGGCAGGGGCGCTGACACCGGGGAGCTGTTTTTT
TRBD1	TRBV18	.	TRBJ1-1	CASSLLTGETEAFF	TGTGCCAGCTCACTGTTGACAGGGGAGACTGAAGCTTTCTTT
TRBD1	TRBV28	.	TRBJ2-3	CASSPQGQGARSDTQYF	TGTGCCAGCAGTCCCCAGGGACAGGGGGCGAGGTCGGATACGCAGTATTTT
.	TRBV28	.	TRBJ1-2	CASRGGYRSGRRDGYTF	TGTGCCAGCAGGGGGGGGTATAGGTCGGGACGGAGGGATGGCTACACCTTC
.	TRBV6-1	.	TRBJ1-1	CASSEIGFTGEAFF	TGTGCCAGCAGTGAGATTGGGTTCACGGGGGAGGCTTTCTTT
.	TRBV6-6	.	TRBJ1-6	CASSSLIGSPLHF	TGTGCCAGCAGTTCCCTCATAGGCTCACCCCTCCACTTT
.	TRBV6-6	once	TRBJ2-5	CASSYTRTGQETQYF	TGTGCCAGCAGTTATACAAGGACGGGGCAGGAGACCCAGTACTTC
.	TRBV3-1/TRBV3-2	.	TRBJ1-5	CASSQVGGYQPQHF	TGTGCCAGCAGCCAAGTGGGGGGATATCAGCCCCAGCATTTT
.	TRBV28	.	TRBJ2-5	CASKDERYQETQYF	TGTGCCAGCAAAGATGAGCGGTACCAAGAGACCCAGTACTTC
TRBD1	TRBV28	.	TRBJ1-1	CASIPPGTGVTEAFF	TGTGCCAGCATCCCTCCCGGGACAGGGGTCACTGAAGCTTTCTTT
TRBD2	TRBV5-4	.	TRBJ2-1	CASSPGGLAGSEQFF	TGTGCCAGCAGCCCCGGGGGACTAGCGGGAAGTGAGCAGTTCTTC
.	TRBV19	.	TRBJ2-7	CASSIPSGIEQYF	TGTGCCAGTAGTATTCCATCGGGGATTGAGCAGTACTTC
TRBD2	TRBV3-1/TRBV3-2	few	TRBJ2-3	CASSQGLAGVKTDTQYF	TGTGCCAGCAGCCAAGGACTAGCGGGAGTGAAGACAGATACGCAGTATTTT
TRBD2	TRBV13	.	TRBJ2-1	CASSSGTSGRVGEQFF	TGTGCCAGCAGCTCCGGGACTAGCGGGAGGGTCGGTGAGCAGTTCTTC
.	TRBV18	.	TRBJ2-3	CASSQAPGSTDTQYF	TGTGCCAGCTCACAAGCCCCGGGTAGCACAGATACGCAGTATTTT